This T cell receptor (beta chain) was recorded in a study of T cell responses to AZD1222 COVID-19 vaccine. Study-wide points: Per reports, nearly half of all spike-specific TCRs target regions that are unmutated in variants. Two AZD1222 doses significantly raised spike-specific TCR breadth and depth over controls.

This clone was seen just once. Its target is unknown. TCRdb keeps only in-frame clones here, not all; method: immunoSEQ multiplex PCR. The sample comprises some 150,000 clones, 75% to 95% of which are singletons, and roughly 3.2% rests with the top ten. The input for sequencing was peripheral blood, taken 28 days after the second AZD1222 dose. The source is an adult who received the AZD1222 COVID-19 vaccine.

Written as DNA, the CDR3 is TGTGCCAGCAGTTACCGAGATACGCAGTATTTT. Translation: CASSYRDTQYF. The chain couples TRBV6-5 to TRBJ2-3; D not resolved. This CDR3 is 11 amino acids long. Germline V gene data show CDR1 as MNHEY and CDR2 as SVGAGI. The V and J ends lost 2 bases and 5 bases respectively, with 2 bases between them.